Each of the 30 T cell receptor beta chains below was sequenced from the same sample in a study of CD8 T cells in ankylosing spondylitis. Broader study findings: Ankylosing spondylitis blood seemed to carry a telltale TCR beta motif made of several highly homologous variants.

TCRdb redid the calling of the 5' RACE reads with MiXCR, one entry per CDR3 protein. In the table there are hundreds of thousands of distinct CDR3 sequences, more than 25% of which are singletons. For these TCRs, the target antigens are not known. Sequencing was performed on blood, either unsorted or a sorted T cell fraction (not recorded which). The receptors derive from a male donor with ankylosing spondylitis.

The CDR3 is CASTRGTNTGELFF. The CDR3 nucleotides read TGCGCCAGCACGAGAGGGACAAACACCGGGGAGCTGTTTTTT. This chain connects TRBV5-1 to TRBJ2-2; the D gene is possibly TRBD1 (6 bases). CDR1 is SGHRS, CDR2 YFSETQ, per germline. This CDR3 spans 14 amino acids. Between the trimmed V and J ends, which lost 6 bases and 2 bases, there was a span of 11 bases.

The sample holds a few counts of this clonotype. As DNA, the CDR3 is TGTGCCAGCAGCCTCGGAGGACCATACGGGGAGCAGTTCTTC. It specifies CASSLGGPYGEQFF. The chain combines TRBV7-8 with TRBJ2-1, with D possibly TRBD2 on 5 matching bases. The CDR3 has 14 residues. V lost 5 bases and J 10 bases, leaving 18 bases between the germline ends. Germline V lookup: CDR1 SGHVS, CDR2 FQNEAQ.

V is TRBV5-1 and J is TRBJ2-1, with 7 nucleotides matching TRBD2. The CDR3 has 11 residues. The germline V gene encodes CDR1 SGHRS and CDR2 YFSETQ. V lost 0 bases to trimming and J lost 15 bases; unmatched junction nucleotides: 3. The CDR3 coding sequence is TGCGCCAGCAGCTTGGAAGCGGGACTGTTCTTC. This translates into CASSLEAGLFF.

The chain has TRBV7-8 and TRBJ2-5; D remains unclear. The CDR3 sequence is 13 residues long. The germline V and J ends were trimmed by 6 bases and 4 bases, with 12 bases remaining between them. Germline-derived CDR1 and CDR2 are SGHVS and FQNEAQ. The CDR3 is CASSPWGGETQYF. In nucleotides, the CDR3 is TGTGCCAGCAGTCCTTGGGGTGGAGAGACCCAGTACTTC.

The sample holds a few counts of this clonotype. CDR3 amino acids: CSARAGGNEQFF. The DNA for the CDR3 is TGCAGTGCTAGAGCCGGTGGCAATGAGCAGTTCTTC. This chain links TRBV20-1 with TRBJ2-1; D remains unclear. Germline CDR1 is DFQATT and CDR2 is SNEGSKA (reference sequence). V lost 1 base to trimming and J lost 6 bases, with 7 bases between them. The CDR3 runs 12 residues.

The V gene is TRBV29-1, the J gene TRBJ2-1; TRBD2 aligns across 7 bases. CDR3 length equals 13 residues. The germline gives CDR1 SQVTM, CDR2 ANQGSEA. V lost 4 bases and J lost 0; bases outside the gene matches: 0. The CDR3 sequence is CSVGLASYNEQFF. As DNA, the CDR3 is TGCAGCGTTGGACTAGCCTCCTACAATGAGCAGTTCTTC.

Only one count was recorded for this clonotype. The rearrangement links TRBV10-1 to TRBJ2-3; 8 bases agree with TRBD1. Germline V gives CDR1 WNHNN, CDR2 SYGVQD (reference sequence). V shed 6 bases and J 6 bases; nucleotides not matched to a gene: 5. The CDR3 sequence is 13 residues long. CDR3 in DNA: TGCGCCAGCAGGAGACAGGGGTCCGATACGCAGTATTTT. Its protein product is CASRRQGSDTQYF.

This chain uses TRBV30 with TRBJ1-1; weak D call: TRBD1 (6 bases). V gave up 5 bases and J gave up 12 bases, with 19 bases separating them. This CDR3 contains 12 residues. In germline, CDR1 is GTSNPN, CDR2 SVGIG (reference sequence). CDR3 nucleotides: TGTGCCTGGGGTGGGGCCGCAGGGGCAACTTTCTTT. Amino acids: CAWGGAAGATFF.

This clonotype was recorded a few times. This chain connects TRBV5-6 to TRBJ2-1; D is ambiguous. V lost 1 base to trimming and J lost 2 bases, with 19 bases between them. This CDR3 comprises 18 residues. CDR1 SGHDT and CDR2 YYEEEE come from the germline V gene. CDR3 sequence (DNA): TGTGCCAGCAGCTTGCTTGCGCCTCCCCCAACGCCCTACAATGAGCAGTTCTTC. Translated, it gives CASSLLAPPPTPYNEQFF. Variable domain in full (rest from reference TRBV5-6 and TRBJ2-1): DAGVTQSPTHLIKTRGQQVTLRCSPKSGHDTVSWYQQALGQGPQFIFQYYEEEERQRGNFPDRFSGHQFPNYSSELNVNALLLGDSALYLCASSLLAPPPTPYNEQFFGPGTRLTVL.

Only a few counts were recorded for this clonotype. This chain uses TRBV19 with TRBJ2-1, with D possibly matching TRBD2 (5 bases). Germline lookup yields CDR1 LNHDA and CDR2 SQIVND (reference sequence). This CDR3 comprises 12 residues. Trimming pared 2 bases from V and 10 bases from J, leaving 9 bases between. The CDR3 DNA reads TGTGCCAGTAGTATAACTACGGGGGAGCAGTTCTTC. As protein: CASSITTGEQFF.

This chain joins TRBV20-1 and TRBJ2-7; unclear D gene. V was pared by 1 base and J by 2 bases, with 18 bases between. Germline-derived CDR1 and CDR2 are DFQATT and SNEGSKA (reference sequence). CDR3 length: 16 amino acids. The CDR3 coding sequence is TGCAGTGCTAGAGCTTCTAGGTTGGGCCGGCCCTACGAGCAGTACTTC. This codes for CSARASRLGRPYEQYF.

The chain couples TRBV5-1 to TRBJ2-7; 12 bases map to TRBD2. Losses at the gene ends were 5 bases for V and 6 bases for J; bases not matched to a gene: 3. Germline CDR1 and CDR2: SGHRS and YFSETQ. The CDR3 is made up of 13 amino acids. The CDR3 sequence: CASRTSGSVEQYF. DNA of the CDR3: TGCGCCAGCAGGACTAGCGGGAGTGTCGAGCAGTACTTC.

The chain combines TRBV5-1 with TRBJ1-2; the D is unclear. The length of the CDR3 is 13 residues. Trimming took 4 bases from V and 4 from J, leaving 11 bases between them. Per the germline V gene, CDR1 is SGHRS and CDR2 is YFSETQ. The CDR3 DNA is TGCGCCAGCAGCCCCGACATATTCTATGGCTACACCTTC. Translated: CASSPDIFYGYTF.

CDR3 amino acids: CASSGGSGSLVGDTQYF. CDR3 DNA: TGCGCCAGCAGCGGAGGTAGCGGGAGCCTCGTGGGAGATACGCAGTATTTT. V and J are TRBV5-1 and TRBJ2-3, with 9 bases that match TRBD2. Germline CDR1 and CDR2: SGHRS and YFSETQ. The V segment lost 4 bases and the J segment 5 bases; nucleotides outside the gene matches: 14. The length of the CDR3 is 17 residues.

This clonotype was counted at least ten times. This sequence joins TRBV7-9 and TRBJ2-3, with TRBD1 matching 8 bases. The CDR3 covers 14 residues. The germline V gene has CDR1 SEHNR and CDR2 FQNEAQ (reference sequence). The V gene end was trimmed by 3 bases and the J gene end by 3 bases; junction bases not matched to a gene: 2. The CDR3 loop reads CASSFGQGTDTQYF. As DNA, the CDR3 is TGTGCCAGCAGCTTCGGACAGGGAACAGATACGCAGTATTTT.

The chain couples TRBV7-9 to TRBJ1-1, with unresolved D. This CDR3 spans 16 amino acids. Germline V gives CDR1 SEHNR, CDR2 FQNEAQ (reference sequence). V lost 1 base to trimming and J lost 1 base, with 13 bases between them. The DNA for the CDR3 is TGTGCCAGCAGCTTAGAGCCGGGTAGCGGGAACACTGAAGCTTTCTTT. Translating it yields CASSLEPGSGNTEAFF.

This chain connects TRBV6-1 to TRBJ1-1; a weak D match, TRBD1 (6 bases). Per the germline V gene, CDR1 is MNHNS and CDR2 is SASEGT. The CDR3 covers 15 residues. Trimming left V 6 bases short and J 3 bases short, with 17 bases between. CDR3 region: CASRTAGEADTEAFF. Written as DNA, the CDR3 is TGTGCCAGCAGGACCGCAGGGGAGGCGGACACTGAAGCTTTCTTT.

Many counts were recorded for this clonotype. The V and J genes are TRBV12-3 or TRBV12-4 and TRBJ2-1; D is ambiguous. V lost 4 bases, J lost 3 bases, and 4 bases lay in between. The CDR3 length is 12 residues. CDR3 amino acids: CASSSGYNEQFF. As DNA, the CDR3 is TGTGCCAGCAGTTCCGGCTACAATGAGCAGTTCTTC.

This clonotype came up many times. The V gene is TRBV5-1, the J gene TRBJ1-1; TRBD1 aligns across 10 bases. In germline, CDR1 is SGHRS, CDR2 YFSETQ. The junction had 1 base not matched to a gene; V was cut back by 2 bases and J by 3 bases. The CDR3 extends over 14 amino acids. The CDR3 protein is CASSFGQGDTEAFF. The DNA of the CDR3 is TGCGCCAGCAGCTTCGGACAGGGGGACACTGAAGCTTTCTTT.

This clonotype was seen a handful of times. J is TRBJ2-2 and V is TRBV5-1; D possibly corresponds to TRBD2 (6 bases). The germline CDR1 and CDR2 sequences are SGHRS and YFSETQ. Trimming left V 4 bases short and J 2 bases short, with 12 bases between. This CDR3 has 15 residues. The CDR3 region has the DNA TGCGCCAGCAGCACTGGGGGAGGCAACACCGGGGAGCTGTTTTTT. Translated: CASSTGGGNTGELFF.

The chain has TRBV20-1 and TRBJ2-7, with 7 bases fitting TRBD2. Trimming cost V 1 base and J 6 bases; bases outside gene matches: 9. Germline loops: CDR1 DFQATT, CDR2 SNEGSKA (reference sequence). The CDR3 contains 14 residues. The CDR3 spells CSARVRGRASEQYF. CDR3 nucleotide sequence: TGCAGTGCTAGAGTCAGAGGGAGGGCCTCCGAGCAGTACTTC.

This clonotype was recorded at least ten times. The chain has TRBV12-3 or TRBV12-4 and TRBJ2-7; the D gene is possibly TRBD1 (6 bases). The V and J ends lost 6 bases and 7 bases respectively, with 16 bases between them. The CDR3 extends over 13 amino acids. CDR3 protein: CASRQEQGYEQYF. In DNA form, the CDR3 reads TGTGCCAGCAGGCAAGAACAGGGATATGAGCAGTACTTC.

The chain carries TRBV18 and TRBJ2-2; D remains unclear. The V end was cut by 2 bases, the J end by 2 bases, with 12 bases between. Germline V gene sequence: CDR1 KGHSH, CDR2 LQKENI. The CDR3 consists of 16 residues. The CDR3 bases are TGTGCCAGCTCACCATCAAGAACACCAAACACCGGGGAGCTGTTTTTT. Translation gives CASSPSRTPNTGELFF.

The chain uses TRBV20-1 and TRBJ2-2; a weak D match, TRBD2 (6 bases). The germline V gene has CDR1 DFQATT and CDR2 SNEGSKA (reference sequence). The CDR3 is 15 residues long. V gave up 3 bases and J gave up 6 bases, with 17 bases separating them. The CDR3 sequence: CSARVGGATAGELFF. CDR3 in DNA: TGCAGTGCTAGGGTTGGAGGGGCAACGGCCGGGGAGCTGTTTTTT.

This clonotype has a single count. The CDR3 region has the DNA TGTGCCAGCAGCCCTACCGGGACAGCTTACAATGAGCAGTTCTTC. It is translated as CASSPTGTAYNEQFF. The genes are TRBV5-5 and TRBJ2-1; TRBD1 matches 7 bases. V was clipped by 4 bases and J by 4 bases; unmatched bases: 8. The CDR3 has 15 residues. Germline-derived CDR1 and CDR2 are SGHKS and YYEKEE (reference sequence). Full variable domain (remainder filled in from reference TRBV5-5 and TRBJ2-1): DAGVTQSPTHLIKTRGQQVTLRCSPISGHKSVSWYQQVLGQGPQFIFQYYEKEERGRGNFPDRFSARQFPNYSSELNVNALLLGDSALYLCASSPTGTAYNEQFFGPGTRLTVL.

The CDR3 bases are TGCAGTGCCGCGGCGGGACGGGGGCCCTACAATGAGCAGTTCTTC. Protein product: CSAAAGRGPYNEQFF. This chain uses TRBV20-1 with TRBJ2-1; D tentatively reads TRBD1 or TRBD2 (6 bases each). V lost 6 bases, J lost 2 bases, and 17 bases lay in between. This CDR3 is 15 amino acids long. Germline V gene lookup returns CDR1 DFQATT and CDR2 SNEGSKA (reference sequence).

This clonotype appeared a few times. CDR3: CSAPGALANYGYTF. The CDR3 nucleotides are TGCAGTGCCCCGGGGGCACTAGCTAACTATGGCTACACCTTC. The chain employs TRBV20-1 and TRBJ1-2; a weak D match, TRBD1 (6 bases). This CDR3 is 14 amino acids long. The germline V and J ends were trimmed by 6 bases and 0 bases, with 14 bases remaining between them. Per the germline V gene, CDR1 is DFQATT and CDR2 is SNEGSKA (reference sequence).

In its sample, this clonotype was seen a few times. J is TRBJ2-1 and V is TRBV12-3 or TRBV12-4; TRBD2 aligns across 7 bases. J gave up 3 bases and V 7 bases, and 6 bases lay outside the gene matches. This CDR3 contains 14 residues. CDR3 protein: CASTESGNYNEQFF. In DNA, the CDR3 is TGTGCCAGCACCGAGAGCGGGAACTACAATGAGCAGTTCTTC.

A few counts support this clonotype. This chain joins TRBV3-1 and TRBJ1-1, with unresolved D. Per germline, CDR1 LGHDT and CDR2 YNNKEL (reference sequence). This CDR3 contains 14 residues. V lost 1 base, J lost 8 bases, and 14 bases lay in between. This CDR3 is CASSQVVHGVEAFF. CDR3 nucleotide sequence: TGTGCCAGCAGCCAAGTGGTGCACGGAGTCGAAGCTTTCTTT.

CDR3 DNA: TGTGCCAGCAGCCAGCCAGGGATGAAACTGTTTTTT. Protein product: CASSQPGMKLFF. The rearrangement uses TRBV3-1 and TRBJ1-4, with TRBD1 as a possible D gene (5 bases). The CDR3 is 12 residues long. V was shortened by 3 bases and J by 11 bases, with 10 bases between the two germline ends. Looked up from germline, CDR1 is LGHDT and CDR2 is YNNKEL (reference sequence).